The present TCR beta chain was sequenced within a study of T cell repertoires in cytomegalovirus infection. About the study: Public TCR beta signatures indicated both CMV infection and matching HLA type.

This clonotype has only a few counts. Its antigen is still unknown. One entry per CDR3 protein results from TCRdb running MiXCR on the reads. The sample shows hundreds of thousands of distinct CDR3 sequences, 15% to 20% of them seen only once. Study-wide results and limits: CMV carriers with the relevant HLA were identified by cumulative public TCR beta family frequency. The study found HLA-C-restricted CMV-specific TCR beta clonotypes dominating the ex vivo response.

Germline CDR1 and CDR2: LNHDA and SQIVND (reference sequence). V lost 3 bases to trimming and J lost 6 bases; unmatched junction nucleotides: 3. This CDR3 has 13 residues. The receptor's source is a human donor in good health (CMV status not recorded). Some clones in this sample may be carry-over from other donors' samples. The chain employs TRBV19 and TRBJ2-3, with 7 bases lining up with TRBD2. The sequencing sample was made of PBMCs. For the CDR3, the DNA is TGTGCCAGTAGTATTTCGGGAGGTGATACGCAGTATTTT. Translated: CASSISGGDTQYF.